The 22 T cell receptor beta chains in this list originate from one sample, sequenced in a study of CD8 T cells in ankylosing spondylitis. MiXCR, run by TCRdb on the 5' RACE reads, gives a single entry per CDR3 protein. The sample lists more than 100,000 distinct CDR3 sequences, 11% occurring once. Sequencing used blood, either unsorted or a sorted T cell fraction (not recorded which). Every receptor here comes from a female donor with ankylosing spondylitis or in good health (not recorded which).

The chain has TRBV6-5 and TRBJ2-3; 7 nucleotides match TRBD1. The germline gives CDR1 MNHEY, CDR2 SVGAGI. The ends lost 0 bases at V and 2 bases at J; junction bases unmatched: 5. This CDR3 has 16 amino acids. The CDR3 loop is CASSYSGTEATDTQYF. CDR3 bases: TGTGCCAGCAGTTACTCTGGGACAGAAGCCACAGATACGCAGTATTTT.

This clonotype was recorded at least ten times. The V and J genes are TRBV14 and TRBJ2-2, with D perhaps TRBD1 (5 bases). CDR1 SGHDN and CDR2 FVKESK come from the germline V gene. V was trimmed by 3 bases and J by 2 bases, leaving 10 bases between them. The CDR3 sequence is 15 residues long. This CDR3 is CASSHRQRNTGELFF. The CDR3 DNA sequence: TGTGCCAGCAGCCATCGACAGAGAAACACCGGGGAGCTGTTTTTT.

This clonotype has at least ten counts. The chain recombines TRBV2 with TRBJ2-1; 11 bases align to TRBD1. The CDR3 contains 16 residues. CDR1 SNHLY and CDR2 FYNNEI come from the germline V gene. Germline trimming cut 4 bases from V and 8 bases from J; bases unmatched to any gene: 10. The CDR3: CASSAPLGTGGYEQFF. In nucleotides, the CDR3 is TGTGCCAGCAGTGCCCCCCTCGGGACAGGGGGATATGAGCAGTTCTTC.

To note about this clonotype: No DNA is shown, since the ends of the CDR3 on it are uncertain; the CDR3 is the one TCRdb lists. The rearrangement links TRBV5-1 to TRBJ2-6. Germline values: CDR1 SGHRS, CDR2 YFSETQ. The CDR3 totals 15 residues, both ends included. Here the CDR3 reads CASSFVASGANVLPF.

There are many counts of this clonotype. The gene calls are TRBV7-9 and TRBJ2-7; perhaps TRBD1 as D (5 bases). V lost 4 bases and J lost 0, with 10 bases in between. Germline V gene data show CDR1 as SEHNR and CDR2 as FQNEAQ (reference sequence). This CDR3 contains 14 residues. The CDR3 here is CASSWTQSSYEQYF. CDR3 nucleotides: TGTGCCAGCAGCTGGACACAAAGCTCCTACGAGCAGTACTTC.

This clonotype was observed at least ten times. V is TRBV20-1 and J is TRBJ1-2; 7 nucleotides match TRBD1. The CDR3 runs to 13 residues. CDR1 is DFQATT and CDR2 is SNEGSKA in the germline V gene (reference sequence). The trim removed 7 bases at V and 8 bases at J, leaving 13 bases unmatched. The CDR3 region has the DNA TGCAGTGTCTACGACAGGGTGTTTGGCGGCTACACCTTC. Translation: CSVYDRVFGGYTF.

Points on this clonotype: A much larger clone lies one base from this, so it may be a read error. The V and J genes are TRBV7-2 and TRBJ2-7; D is ambiguous. This CDR3 comprises 14 residues. With 4 bases removed from V and 3 bases from J, the gap between germline ends came to 13 bases. Per germline, CDR1 SGHTA and CDR2 FQGNSA. The CDR3 is CASSSVDLSYEQYF. The CDR3 nucleotides read TGTGCCAGCAGCTCAGTGGACCTCAGCTACGAGCAGTACTTC.

This clonotype has ten or more counts. The chain links TRBV7-3 to TRBJ2-2; D gene uncertain. The CDR3 has 13 residues. CDR1 and CDR2 (germline): SGHTA, FQGTGA. Trimming pared 6 bases from V and 3 bases from J, leaving 8 bases between. The CDR3 reads CASSLVDTGELFF. DNA for the CDR3: TGTGCCAGCAGTCTGGTAGACACCGGGGAGCTGTTTTTT.

This clonotype was counted between two and nine times. The rearrangement joins TRBV18 to TRBJ1-1, with D tentatively TRBD1 (5 bases). The CDR3 contains 13 residues. Germline-derived CDR1 and CDR2 are KGHSH and LQKENI. Trimming shortened V by 5 bases and J by 7 bases, and 14 bases separated the two germline ends. CDR3 DNA: TGTGCCAGCTCATCCTCCGGGACGAATGAAGCTTTCTTT. It codes for CASSSSGTNEAFF.

The table lists this clonotype with many counts. The chain recombines TRBV29-1 with TRBJ1-4; 8 nucleotides align to TRBD1. The CDR3 totals 15 residues. Losses at the gene ends were 7 bases for V and 12 bases for J; bases not matched to a gene: 19. CDR1 SQVTM and CDR2 ANQGSEA come from the germline V gene. The CDR3 sequence: CSASTSYPGQVELFF. CDR3 DNA: TGCAGCGCATCTACTTCATATCCGGGACAGGTGGAACTGTTTTTT.

This clonotype appeared many times. The chain recombines TRBV7-2 with TRBJ2-1; D not resolved. The CDR3 is made up of 16 amino acids. Germline CDR1 reads SGHTA; CDR2 reads FQGNSA. V was clipped by 1 base and J by 0 bases, with 10 bases between them. This chain's CDR3 is CASSLVYGSSYNEQFF. CDR3 coding DNA: TGTGCCAGCAGCTTAGTGTACGGAAGCTCCTACAATGAGCAGTTCTTC.

The table lists this clonotype with many counts. The rearrangement links TRBV7-2 to TRBJ2-3; possibly TRBD2 for D (6 bases). Looked up from germline, CDR1 is SGHTA and CDR2 is FQGNSA. CDR3 length equals 15 residues. Trimming stripped 1 base from V and 3 bases from J, with 11 bases between. CDR3 amino acids: CASSLGGAGTDTQYF. CDR3 nucleotide sequence: TGTGCCAGCAGCTTAGGTGGGGCGGGGACAGATACGCAGTATTTT. The variable domain in full, completed from reference TRBV7-2 and TRBJ2-3, reads GAGVSQSPSNKVTEKGKDVELRCDPISGHTALYWYRQSLGQGLEFLIYFQGNSAPDKSGLPSDRFSAERTGGSVSTLTIQRTQQEDSAVYLCASSLGGAGTDTQYFGPGTRLTVL.

This clonotype was recorded a few times. The genes are TRBV7-6 and TRBJ2-1; TRBD2 matches at 10 bases. Germline CDR1 and CDR2: SGHVS and FNYEAQ. Trimming removed 2 bases from V and 7 bases from J; junction bases left unmatched: 8. The CDR3 consists of 16 residues. CDR3 DNA sequence: TGTGCCAGCAGCTTATCGAGCGGGAGGGCCCGAAATGAGCAGTTCTTC. Protein: CASSLSSGRARNEQFF.

This clonotype was counted ten times or more. The chain uses TRBV5-8 and TRBJ1-3, with no clear D. The CDR3 extends over 14 amino acids. CDR1 and CDR2 from the germline V gene are SGHTS and YDEGEE. With 4 bases removed from V and 0 bases from J, the gap between germline ends came to 8 bases. This chain's CDR3 is CASSKTSSGNTIYF. The CDR3 nucleotides are TGTGCCAGCAGCAAGACAAGCTCTGGAAACACCATATATTTT.

This clonotype has a count of ten or more. The J gene is TRBJ2-1, the V gene TRBV12-3 or TRBV12-4, with 9 nucleotides matching TRBD2. The V gene end was trimmed by 5 bases and the J gene end by 7 bases; junction bases not matched to a gene: 6. This CDR3 region has 14 residues. The CDR3 DNA reads TGTGCCAGCAGTCGCGGGAGGGCCGCTAATGAGCAGTTCTTC. This sequence encodes CASSRGRAANEQFF.

To note about this clonotype: This may be a read error: a much more frequent sequence differs by one nucleotide. V gene TRBV20-1 combines with J gene TRBJ2-1; D possibly corresponds to TRBD2 (6 bases). V gave up 1 base and J gave up 7 bases, with 20 bases separating them. The germline V gene has CDR1 DFQATT and CDR2 SNEGSKA (reference sequence). CDR3 length equals 16 residues. The CDR3 region is CSARGAQTIGSNEQFF. The CDR3, as DNA: TGCAGTGCTAGAGGTGCTCAGACTATCGGGAGTAATGAGCAGTTCTTC.

This clonotype was seen at least ten times. V usage is TRBV7-8 and J usage is TRBJ1-3, with D maybe TRBD1 (6 bases). The germline gives CDR1 SGHVS, CDR2 FQNEAQ. The CDR3 has 16 residues. V was clipped by 3 bases and J by 4 bases, with 16 bases between them. In nucleotides, the CDR3 is TGTGCCAGCAGCTTCGACAGGTGGAGACCCGGAAACACCATATATTTT. Protein sequence: CASSFDRWRPGNTIYF.

This clonotype was observed a handful of times. The J gene is TRBJ2-1, the V gene TRBV12-3 or TRBV12-4, with 12 bases lining up with TRBD2. This CDR3 is 13 amino acids long. V shed 8 bases, J shed 9 bases, and the junction held 5 bases outside the gene matches. As DNA, the CDR3 is TGTGCCAGCGGTCTAGCGGGAGGGGTTGAGCAGTTCTTC. Its protein is CASGLAGGVEQFF.

The V and J genes are TRBV11-2 and TRBJ1-3; 9 nucleotides line up with TRBD1. J gave up 9 bases and V 1 base, and 7 bases lay outside the gene matches. Germline V CDR1 and CDR2: SGHAT, FQNNGV. The CDR3 totals 15 residues. The CDR3 region is CASSLGAAQGATIYF. CDR3 bases: TGTGCCAGCAGCTTAGGAGCCGCACAGGGGGCCACCATATATTTT.

This clonotype was counted at least ten times. The CDR3: CASSFEGLAGGPPPDTQYF. The CDR3 nucleotides read TGTGCCAGCAGCTTCGAAGGACTAGCGGGGGGGCCTCCCCCAGATACGCAGTATTTT. This chain joins TRBV7-8 and TRBJ2-3; 15 bases are shared with TRBD2. Losses at the gene ends were 3 bases for V and 4 bases for J; bases not matched to a gene: 11. Germline lookup yields CDR1 SGHVS and CDR2 FQNEAQ. The CDR3 sequence is 19 residues long. The full variable domain, with the rest looked up from reference TRBV7-8 and TRBJ2-3, is GAGVSQSPRYKVAKRGQDVALRCDPISGHVSLFWYQQALGQGPEFLTYFQNEAQLDKSGLPSDRFFAERPEGSVSTLKIQRTQQEDSAVYLCASSFEGLAGGPPPDTQYFGPGTRLTVL.

This clonotype was observed many times. The genes are TRBV5-1 and TRBJ2-2; 7 bases are a match to TRBD1. Germline-derived CDR1 and CDR2 are SGHRS and YFSETQ. The CDR3 spans 16 residues. Trimming removed 4 bases from V and 0 bases from J; junction bases left unmatched: 6. The CDR3 DNA reads TGCGCCAGCAGCACTGGACAGGCAGCGAACACCGGGGAGCTGTTTTTT. Protein product: CASSTGQAANTGELFF. Full variable domain (rest looked up from reference TRBV5-1 and TRBJ2-2): KAGVTQTPRYLIKTRGQQVTLSCSPISGHRSVSWYQQTPGQGLQFLFEYFSETQRNKGNFPGRFSGRQFSNSRSEMNVSTLELGDSALYLCASSTGQAANTGELFFGEGSRLTVL.

This clonotype was observed a few times. The chain carries TRBV12-3 or TRBV12-4 and TRBJ1-3, with TRBD1 as a possible D gene (5 bases). V was shortened by 7 bases and J by 5 bases, with 9 bases between the two germline ends. The CDR3 contains 12 residues. CDR3 DNA: TGTGCCAGCACCGGGGCCCGAAACACCATATATTTT. This translates into CASTGARNTIYF.